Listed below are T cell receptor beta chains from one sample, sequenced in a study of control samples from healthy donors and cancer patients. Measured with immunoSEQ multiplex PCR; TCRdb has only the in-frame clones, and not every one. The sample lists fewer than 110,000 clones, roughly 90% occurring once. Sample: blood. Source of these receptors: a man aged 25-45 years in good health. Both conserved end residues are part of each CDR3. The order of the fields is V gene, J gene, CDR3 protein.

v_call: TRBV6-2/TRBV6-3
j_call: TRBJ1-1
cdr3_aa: CASSHTAGYERGAFF

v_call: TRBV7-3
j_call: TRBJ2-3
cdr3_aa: CASSLGGTDTQYF

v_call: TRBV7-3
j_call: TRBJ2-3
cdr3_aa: CASSPGTGSLTDTQYF

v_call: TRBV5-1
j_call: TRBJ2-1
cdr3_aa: CASSLAGRNEQFF

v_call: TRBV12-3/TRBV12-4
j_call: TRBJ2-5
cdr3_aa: CASSLRGETQYF

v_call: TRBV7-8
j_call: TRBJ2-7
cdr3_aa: CASSSLGTGRDEQYF

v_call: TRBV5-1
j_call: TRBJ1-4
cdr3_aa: CASSPGSLDEKLFF

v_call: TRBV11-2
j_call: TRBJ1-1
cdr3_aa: CASSLAGYATEAFF

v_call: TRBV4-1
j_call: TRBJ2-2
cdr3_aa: CASSRPASSASAGELFF

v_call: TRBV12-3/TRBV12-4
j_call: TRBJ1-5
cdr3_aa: CASTDSFNQPQHF

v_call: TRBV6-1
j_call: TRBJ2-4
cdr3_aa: CASSETSGVAKNIQYF

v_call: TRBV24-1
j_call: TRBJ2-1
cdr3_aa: CATSLADEQFF

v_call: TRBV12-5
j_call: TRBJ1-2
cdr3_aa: CASALEQGPYGYTF

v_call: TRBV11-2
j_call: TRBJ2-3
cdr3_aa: CASSPGTSGTHTQYF

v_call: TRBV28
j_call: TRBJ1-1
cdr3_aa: CASSRQGRTEAFF

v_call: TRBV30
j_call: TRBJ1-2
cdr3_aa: CAWSPYRENYGYTF

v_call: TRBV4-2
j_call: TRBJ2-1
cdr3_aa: CASSQARGEGYNEQFF

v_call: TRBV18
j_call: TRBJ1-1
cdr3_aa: CASSPPGTGTTEAFF

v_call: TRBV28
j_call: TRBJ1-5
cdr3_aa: CASSRTSYSNQPQHF

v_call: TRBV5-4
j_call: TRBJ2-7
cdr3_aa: CASSLVGVEQYF

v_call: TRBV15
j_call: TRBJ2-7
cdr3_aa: CATSREGIKGEQYF

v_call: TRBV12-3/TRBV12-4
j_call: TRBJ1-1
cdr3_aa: CASSSGPLAAFF

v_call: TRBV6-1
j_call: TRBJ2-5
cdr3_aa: CASSEAMETQYF

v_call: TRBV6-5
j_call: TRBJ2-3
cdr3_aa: CASSPSGGARDTQYF

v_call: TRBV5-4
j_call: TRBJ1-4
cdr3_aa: CASSPTTGGTNEKLFF

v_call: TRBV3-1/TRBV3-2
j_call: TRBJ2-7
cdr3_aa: CASSQGPSGRGYEQYF

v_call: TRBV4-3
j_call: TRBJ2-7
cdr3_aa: CASSQGDRGGYEQYF

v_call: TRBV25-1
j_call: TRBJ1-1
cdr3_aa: CASSETFTGNTEAFF

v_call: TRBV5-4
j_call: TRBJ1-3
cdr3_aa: CASSWSGAIAGNTIYF

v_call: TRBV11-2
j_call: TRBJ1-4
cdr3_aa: CASSIDRGREKLFF

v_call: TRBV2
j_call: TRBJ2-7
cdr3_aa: CASSIKGLSYEQYF

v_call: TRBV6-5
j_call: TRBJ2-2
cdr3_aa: CASSRQGGGELFF

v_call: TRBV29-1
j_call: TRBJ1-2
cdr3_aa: CSAGGLLLGGHTF

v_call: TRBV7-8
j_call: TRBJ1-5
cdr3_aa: CASSLHQLGGWGNQPQHF

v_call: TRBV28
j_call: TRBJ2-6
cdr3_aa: CASSLWGSGANVLTF

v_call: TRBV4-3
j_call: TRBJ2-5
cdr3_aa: CASSPSSQRETQYF

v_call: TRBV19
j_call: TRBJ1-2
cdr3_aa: CASSIATQGASYTF

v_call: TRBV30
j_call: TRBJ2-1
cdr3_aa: CAWIGGLAGPRGQFF

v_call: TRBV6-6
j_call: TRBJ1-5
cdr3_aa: CASSPGTGNQPQHF

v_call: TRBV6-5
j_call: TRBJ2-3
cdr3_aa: CASSYTGQGADTQYF

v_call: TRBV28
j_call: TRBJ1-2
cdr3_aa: CASRSFWDRGWNTF

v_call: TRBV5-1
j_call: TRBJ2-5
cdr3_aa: CASRQPGYETQYF

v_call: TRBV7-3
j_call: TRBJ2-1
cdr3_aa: CASSLFIGNRDRANYNEQFF

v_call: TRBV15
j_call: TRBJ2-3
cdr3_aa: CATSRASRRTSLPPDTQYF

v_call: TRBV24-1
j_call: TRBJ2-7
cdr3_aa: CATSPRTGGYEQYF

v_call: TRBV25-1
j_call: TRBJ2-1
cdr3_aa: CASSDSRTGYDEQFF

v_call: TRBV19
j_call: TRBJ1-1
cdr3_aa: CASSIKGVDTEAFF

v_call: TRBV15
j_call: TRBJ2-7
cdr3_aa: CATSRETGFEQYF

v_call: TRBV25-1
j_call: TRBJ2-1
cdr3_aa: CASSEGQLGEQFF

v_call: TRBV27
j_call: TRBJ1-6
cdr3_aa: CASRWTGGMINSPLHF

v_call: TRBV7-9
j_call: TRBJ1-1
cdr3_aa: CASTNGGPGTEAFF

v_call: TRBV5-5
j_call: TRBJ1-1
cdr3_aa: CASSLVLGAMNTEAFF